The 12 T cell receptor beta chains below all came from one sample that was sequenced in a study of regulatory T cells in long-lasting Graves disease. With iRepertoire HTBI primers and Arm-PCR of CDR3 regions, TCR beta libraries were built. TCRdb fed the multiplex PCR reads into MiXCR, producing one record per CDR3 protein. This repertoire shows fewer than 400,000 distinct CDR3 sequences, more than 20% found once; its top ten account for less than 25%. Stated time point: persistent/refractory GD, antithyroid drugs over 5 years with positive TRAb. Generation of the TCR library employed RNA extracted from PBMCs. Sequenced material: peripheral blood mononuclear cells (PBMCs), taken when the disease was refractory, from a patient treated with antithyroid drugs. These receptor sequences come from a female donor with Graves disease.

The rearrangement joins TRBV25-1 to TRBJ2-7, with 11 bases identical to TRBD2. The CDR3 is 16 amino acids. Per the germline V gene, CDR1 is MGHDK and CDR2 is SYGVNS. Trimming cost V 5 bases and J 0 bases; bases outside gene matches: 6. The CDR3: CASSKPTSGSSYEQYF. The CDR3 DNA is TGTGCCAGCAGTAAACCAACTAGCGGGAGCTCCTACGAGCAGTACTTC.

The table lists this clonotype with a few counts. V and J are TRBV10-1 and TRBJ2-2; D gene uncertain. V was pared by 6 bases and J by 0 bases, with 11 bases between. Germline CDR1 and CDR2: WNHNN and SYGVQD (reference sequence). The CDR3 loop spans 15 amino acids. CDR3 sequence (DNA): TGCGCCAGCAGCTTAACAAGATCGAACACCGGGGAGCTGTTTTTT. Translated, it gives CASSLTRSNTGELFF.

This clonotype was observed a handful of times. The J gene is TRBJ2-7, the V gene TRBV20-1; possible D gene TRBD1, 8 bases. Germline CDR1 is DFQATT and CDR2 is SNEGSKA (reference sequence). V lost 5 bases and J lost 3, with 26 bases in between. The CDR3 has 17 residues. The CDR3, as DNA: TGCAGTGCTCGGGGGGTGCAGGGGGCGCGGTCTGGCTACGAGCAGTACTTC. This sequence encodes CSARGVQGARSGYEQYF.

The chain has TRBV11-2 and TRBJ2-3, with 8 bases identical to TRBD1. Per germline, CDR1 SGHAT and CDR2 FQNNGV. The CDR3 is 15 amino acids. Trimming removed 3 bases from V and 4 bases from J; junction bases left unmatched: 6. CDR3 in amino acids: CASSLGTGGPDTQYF. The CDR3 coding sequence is TGTGCCAGCAGCTTGGGGACAGGTGGTCCAGATACGCAGTATTTT.

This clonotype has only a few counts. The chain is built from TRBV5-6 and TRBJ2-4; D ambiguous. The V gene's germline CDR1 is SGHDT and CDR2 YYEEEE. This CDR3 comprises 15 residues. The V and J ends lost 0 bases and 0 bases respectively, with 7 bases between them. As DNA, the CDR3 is TGTGCCAGCAGCTTGGACGGGCTAGCCAAAAACATTCAGTACTTC. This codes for CASSLDGLAKNIQYF.

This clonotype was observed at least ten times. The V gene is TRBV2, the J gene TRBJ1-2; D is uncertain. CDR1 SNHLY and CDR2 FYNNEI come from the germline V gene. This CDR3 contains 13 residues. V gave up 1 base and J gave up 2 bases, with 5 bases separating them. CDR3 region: CASSEDLNYGYTF. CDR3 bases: TGTGCCAGCAGTGAAGATCTAAACTATGGCTACACCTTC.

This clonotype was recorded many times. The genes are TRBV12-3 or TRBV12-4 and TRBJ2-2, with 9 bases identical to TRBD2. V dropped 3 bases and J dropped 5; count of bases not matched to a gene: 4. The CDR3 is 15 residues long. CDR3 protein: CASSFGGRGTGELFF. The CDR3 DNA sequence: TGTGCCAGCAGTTTCGGCGGGAGGGGAACCGGGGAGCTGTTTTTT.

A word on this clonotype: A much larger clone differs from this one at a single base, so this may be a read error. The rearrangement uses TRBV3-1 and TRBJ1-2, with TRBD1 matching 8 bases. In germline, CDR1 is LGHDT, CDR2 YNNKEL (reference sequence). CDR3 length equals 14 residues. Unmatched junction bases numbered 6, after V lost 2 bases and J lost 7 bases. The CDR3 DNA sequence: TGTGCCAGCAGCCAAACTACAGGGGGGATTGGCTACACCTTC. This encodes CASSQTTGGIGYTF.

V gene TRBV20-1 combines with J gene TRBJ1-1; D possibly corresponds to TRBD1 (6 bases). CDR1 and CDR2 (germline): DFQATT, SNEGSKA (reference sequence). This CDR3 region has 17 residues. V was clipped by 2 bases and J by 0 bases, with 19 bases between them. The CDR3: CSARPGAIPFMNTEAFF. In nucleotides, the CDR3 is TGCAGTGCTAGACCAGGGGCCATTCCGTTCATGAACACTGAAGCTTTCTTT.

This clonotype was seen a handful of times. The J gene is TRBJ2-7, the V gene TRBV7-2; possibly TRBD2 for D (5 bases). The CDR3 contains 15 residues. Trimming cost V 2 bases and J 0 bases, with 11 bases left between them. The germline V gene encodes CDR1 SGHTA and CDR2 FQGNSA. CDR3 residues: CASSLMRVPSYEQYF. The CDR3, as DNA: TGTGCCAGCAGCTTAATGAGGGTACCCTCCTACGAGCAGTACTTC. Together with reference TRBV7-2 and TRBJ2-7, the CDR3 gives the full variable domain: GAGVSQSPSNKVTEKGKDVELRCDPISGHTALYWYRQSLGQGLEFLIYFQGNSAPDKSGLPSDRFSAERTGGSVSTLTIQRTQQEDSAVYLCASSLMRVPSYEQYFGPGTRLTVT.

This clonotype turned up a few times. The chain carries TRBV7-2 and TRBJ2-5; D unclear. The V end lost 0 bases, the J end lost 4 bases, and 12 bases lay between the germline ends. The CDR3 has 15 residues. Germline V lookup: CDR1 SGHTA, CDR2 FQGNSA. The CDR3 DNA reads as TGTGCCAGCAGCTTAGCCCCCGGCGGATCAGAGACCCAGTACTTC. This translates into CASSLAPGGSETQYF. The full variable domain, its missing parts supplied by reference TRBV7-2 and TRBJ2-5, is GAGVSQSPSNKVTEKGKDVELRCDPISGHTALYWYRQSLGQGLEFLIYFQGNSAPDKSGLPSDRFSAERTGGSVSTLTIQRTQQEDSAVYLCASSLAPGGSETQYFGPGTRLLVL.

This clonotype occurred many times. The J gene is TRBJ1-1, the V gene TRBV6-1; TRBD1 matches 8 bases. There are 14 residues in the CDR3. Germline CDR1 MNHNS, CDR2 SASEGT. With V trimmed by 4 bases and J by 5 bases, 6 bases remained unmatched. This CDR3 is CASSVDRGGTEAFF. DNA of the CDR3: TGTGCCAGCAGTGTCGACAGGGGTGGGACTGAAGCTTTCTTT.